The sequence of this TCR beta chain was determined in a study of vaccination and CD4 T cells after COVID-19. Study context: The convalescents comprised six males and four females, two of them Hispanic. Median time from COVID diagnosis to post-COVID sampling was 101 days (35 to 161). Overlapping spike peptides from SARS-CoV-2, HCoV-NL63, HCoV-OC43 and HCoV-229E served to stimulate the cells. Overall study results and limits: Among reactive clones from convalescent patients, a median about 83% appeared only post-vaccination.

Indicated treatment: approximately nine-day PBMC culture with coronavirus spike peptide pools or control peptides (ViraFEST assay). The CDR3 has 15 amino acids. Trimming removed 7 bases from V and 5 bases from J; junction bases left unmatched: 10. Germline V gene sequence: CDR1 MNHNS, CDR2 SASEGT. The Oncomine TCR Beta short-read assay generated sequence data from the DNA of cultured CD4+ T cells. From the PCR reads, TCRdb called clonotypes with MiXCR, one entry per CDR3 protein. This sample has more than 15,000 distinct CDR3 sequences, with around 32% found just once. With regard to this clonotype: What it binds is not known.

This rearrangement joins TRBV6-1 to TRBJ2-3; 9 nucleotides match TRBD2. The sequenced sample was cultured CD4+ T cells from blood. This TCR was recovered from a human donor with COVID-19. The CDR3 bases are TGTGCCAGCATGGGGGCGGGGGGGCGCGGAGATACGCAGTATTTT. Translating it yields CASMGAGGRGDTQYF.